Here is one T cell receptor beta chain with its context. As yet, its antigen is unknown. This specimen comes from a study of vaccination effects on CD4 cells after COVID-19. Germline V gene sequence: CDR1 SGHTA, CDR2 FQGTGA. Trimming shortened V by 1 base and J by 6 bases, and 9 bases separated the two germline ends. CDR3 length equals 13 residues. Viral peptide pool expansion of antigen-specific CD4+ T cells preceded sequencing in the ViraFEST assay. CD4+ T cell isolation took place after about nine days of culture. Produced via immunoSEQ multiplex PCR; TCRdb's table is partial and in-frame only. The sample includes roughly 76,000 clones, around four fifths seen only once; the top ten take more than 1.5%.

The rearrangement links TRBV7-3 to TRBJ1-2, with D maybe TRBD1 (5 bases). The source was CD4+ T cells from PBMCs cultured with HCoV-229E spike peptides, collected before COVID-19 vaccination. This receptor was identified in a human donor who received a COVID-19 vaccine. The CDR3 reads CASSLRDGDGYTF. The CDR3 DNA follows: TGTGCCAGCAGCTTAAGGGACGGGGATGGCTACACCTTC.